These T cell receptor beta chains were read from a single sample in a study of T cell clonotyping in hematopoietic cell transplantation. The table came from immunoSEQ multiplex PCR; TCRdb's copy has only in-frame clones and leaves some out. The repertoire holds some 6,300 clones, with approximately 87% as singletons. The sequencing used peripheral blood mononuclear cells, collected 100 days after allogeneic stem cell transplant. All receptors derive from a female patient in her forties who had an allogeneic stem cell transplant from a related donor, so the T cells may come from the graft donor. Some clones in this sample may be carry-over from other donors' samples. CDR3s include the opening cysteine and the closing phenylalanine or tryptophan. D genes are given only for firm matches. For some rows the clone size is stated as once, few or many, or as a class when expanded; others skip it.

J gene,D gene,V gene,clone size,CDR3 protein,CDR3 DNA
TRBJ2-7,.,TRBV6-5,.,CASSRGLDSYEQYF,TGTGCCAGCAGCCGAGGACTGGACTCCTACGAGCAGTACTTC
TRBJ1-6,.,TRBV6-6,.,CASEGLNSPLHF,TGTGCCAGTGAGGGGCTTAATTCACCCCTCCACTTT
TRBJ2-5,TRBD2,TRBV7-2,.,CASSSQGTSGLETQYF,TGTGCCAGCAGCTCGCAGGGGACTAGCGGCCTTGAGACCCAGTACTTC
TRBJ2-3,TRBD2,TRBV28,.,CASRGASGTTDTQYF,TGTGCCAGCCGAGGGGCTAGCGGGACTACAGATACGCAGTATTTT
TRBJ2-5,.,TRBV2,few,CASSEWFETQYF,TGTGCCAGCAGTGAATGGTTCGAGACCCAGTACTTC
TRBJ2-5,TRBD2,TRBV6-1,.,CASSELAGNQETQYF,TGTGCCAGCAGTGAATTAGCGGGGAACCAAGAGACCCAGTACTTC
TRBJ2-2,TRBD1,TRBV9,few,CASSDRDRVGTGELFF,TGTGCCAGCAGCGATCGGGACAGGGTTGGCACCGGGGAGCTGTTTTTT
TRBJ1-3,.,TRBV7-6,once,CASSLGRSSGNTIYF,TGTGCCAGCAGCTTAGGCAGGAGCTCTGGAAACACCATATATTTT
TRBJ1-2,.,TRBV29-1,.,CSVVGVGGYTF,TGCAGCGTTGTGGGGGTCGGGGGCTACACCTTC
TRBJ2-2,TRBD1,TRBV11-3,few,CASSLGTETGELFF,TGTGCCAGCAGCTTGGGGACAGAGACCGGGGAGCTGTTTTTT
TRBJ2-5,.,TRBV7-9,.,CASSLGGVQETQYF,TGTGCCAGCAGCTTAGGAGGGGTCCAAGAGACCCAGTACTTC
TRBJ1-2,.,TRBV5-5,.,CASSLTPTGLLEDYGYTF,TGTGCCAGCAGCCTGACTCCTACAGGGCTTCTTGAAGACTATGGCTACACCTTC
TRBJ2-2,.,TRBV7-8,once,CASSSLVLGELFF,TGTGCCAGCAGTTCACTAGTCCTCGGGGAGCTGTTTTTT
TRBJ2-3,TRBD2,TRBV19,.,CATRTSGSTDTQYF,TGTGCCACCCGGACTAGCGGGAGCACAGATACGCAGTATTTT
TRBJ2-3,TRBD2,TRBV5-1,.,CASSPPLAGVGDTQYF,TGCGCCAGCAGCCCCCCTCTAGCGGGAGTGGGAGATACGCAGTATTTT